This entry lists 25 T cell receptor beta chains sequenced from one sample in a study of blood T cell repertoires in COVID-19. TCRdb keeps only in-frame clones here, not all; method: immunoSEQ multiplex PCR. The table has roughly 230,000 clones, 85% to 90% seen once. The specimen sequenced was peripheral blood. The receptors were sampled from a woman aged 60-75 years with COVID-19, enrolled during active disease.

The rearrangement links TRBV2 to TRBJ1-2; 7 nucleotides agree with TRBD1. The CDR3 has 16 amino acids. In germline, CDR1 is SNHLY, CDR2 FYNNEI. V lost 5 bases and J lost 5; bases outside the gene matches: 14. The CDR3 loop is CASSISRDRSSYGYTF. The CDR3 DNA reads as TGTGCCAGCAGTATCTCCCGGGACAGAAGTTCGTATGGCTACACCTTC.

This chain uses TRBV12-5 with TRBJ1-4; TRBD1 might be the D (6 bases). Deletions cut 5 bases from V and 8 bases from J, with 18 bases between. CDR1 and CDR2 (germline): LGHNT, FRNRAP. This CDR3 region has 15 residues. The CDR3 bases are TGTGCTAGTGGTCCAGGACAGAACGCAGCCGAAAAACTGTTTTTT. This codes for CASGPGQNAAEKLFF.

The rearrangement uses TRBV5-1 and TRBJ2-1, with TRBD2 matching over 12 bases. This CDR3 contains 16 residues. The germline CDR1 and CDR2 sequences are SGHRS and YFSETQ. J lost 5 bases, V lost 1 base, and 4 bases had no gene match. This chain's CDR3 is CASSLSLAGGNNEQFF. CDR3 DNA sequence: TGCGCCAGCAGCTTGAGCCTAGCGGGGGGGAACAATGAGCAGTTCTTC. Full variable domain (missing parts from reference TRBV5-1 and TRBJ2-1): KAGVTQTPRYLIKTRGQQVTLSCSPISGHRSVSWYQQTPGQGLQFLFEYFSETQRNKGNFPGRFSGRQFSNSRSEMNVSTLELGDSALYLCASSLSLAGGNNEQFFGPGTRLTVL.

The DNA of the CDR3 is TGTGCCAGCAGCTTAGCTGCGGGGGGCTACACCTTC. Translation: CASSLAAGGYTF. This sequence joins TRBV7-2 and TRBJ1-2; D not resolved. Per germline, CDR1 SGHTA and CDR2 FQGNSA. Trimming left V 0 bases short and J 8 bases short, with 7 bases between. The CDR3 runs 12 residues.

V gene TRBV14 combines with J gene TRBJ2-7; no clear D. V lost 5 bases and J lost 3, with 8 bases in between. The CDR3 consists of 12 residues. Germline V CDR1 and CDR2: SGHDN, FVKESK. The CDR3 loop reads CASSSGYYEQYF. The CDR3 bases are TGTGCCAGCAGCTCAGGCTACTACGAGCAGTACTTC.

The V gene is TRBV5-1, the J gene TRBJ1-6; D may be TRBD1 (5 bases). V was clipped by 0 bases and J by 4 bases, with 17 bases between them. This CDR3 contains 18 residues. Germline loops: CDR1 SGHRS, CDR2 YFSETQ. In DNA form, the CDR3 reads TGCGCCAGCAGCTTGGAAGGCCGGGGGACCAAATATAATTCACCCCTCCACTTT. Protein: CASSLEGRGTKYNSPLHF.

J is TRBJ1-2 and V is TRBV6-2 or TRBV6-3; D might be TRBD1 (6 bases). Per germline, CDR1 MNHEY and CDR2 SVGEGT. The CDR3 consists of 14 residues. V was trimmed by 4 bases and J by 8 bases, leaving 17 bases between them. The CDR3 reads CASSFLLPGEGYTF. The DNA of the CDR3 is TGTGCCAGCAGTTTCCTGCTCCCAGGGGAAGGCTACACCTTC.

The CDR3 loop is CASSPDRGNTEAFF. The CDR3 bases are TGCGCCAGCAGCCCCGACAGGGGAAACACTGAAGCTTTCTTT. The chain combines TRBV10-2 with TRBJ1-1; 8 bases agree with TRBD1. The CDR3 is made up of 14 amino acids. Germline V gives CDR1 WSHSY, CDR2 SAAADI. Trimming cost V 6 bases and J 2 bases; bases outside gene matches: 5.

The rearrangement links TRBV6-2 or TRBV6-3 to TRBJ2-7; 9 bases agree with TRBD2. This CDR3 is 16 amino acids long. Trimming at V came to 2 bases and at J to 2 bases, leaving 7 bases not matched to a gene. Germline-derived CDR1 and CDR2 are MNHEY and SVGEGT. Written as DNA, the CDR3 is TGTGCCAGCAGTTACAGGTCTAGCGGGGTGACCTACGAGCAGTACTTC. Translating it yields CASSYRSSGVTYEQYF.

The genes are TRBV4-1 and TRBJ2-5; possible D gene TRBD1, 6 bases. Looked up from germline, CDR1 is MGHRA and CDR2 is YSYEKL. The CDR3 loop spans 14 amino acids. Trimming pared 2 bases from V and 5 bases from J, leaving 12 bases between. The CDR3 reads CASSQLDSMETQYF. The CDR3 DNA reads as TGCGCCAGCAGCCAACTGGACAGTATGGAGACCCAGTACTTC.

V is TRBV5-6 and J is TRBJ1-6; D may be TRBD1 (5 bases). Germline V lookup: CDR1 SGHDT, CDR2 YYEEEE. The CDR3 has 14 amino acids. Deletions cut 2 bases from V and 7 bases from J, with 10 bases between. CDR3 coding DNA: TGTGCCAGCAGCTTCCAGGGAGGCAATTCACCCCTCCACTTT. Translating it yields CASSFQGGNSPLHF.

The CDR3 loop is CASSLTRGDTEAFF. CDR3 sequence (DNA): TGTGCCAGCAGCTTAACCCGCGGGGACACTGAAGCTTTCTTT. This rearrangement joins TRBV11-2 to TRBJ1-1; D gene uncertain. The CDR3 totals 14 residues. Looked up from germline, CDR1 is SGHAT and CDR2 is FQNNGV. Trimming took 2 bases from V and 3 from J, leaving 10 bases between them.

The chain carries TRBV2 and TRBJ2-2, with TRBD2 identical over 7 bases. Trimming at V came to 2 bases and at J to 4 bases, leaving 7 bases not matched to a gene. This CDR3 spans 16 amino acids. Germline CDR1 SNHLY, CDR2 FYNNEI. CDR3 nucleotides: TGTGCCAGCAGTGAATCTATCTCGGGGGGCACCGGGGAGCTGTTTTTT. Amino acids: CASSESISGGTGELFF.

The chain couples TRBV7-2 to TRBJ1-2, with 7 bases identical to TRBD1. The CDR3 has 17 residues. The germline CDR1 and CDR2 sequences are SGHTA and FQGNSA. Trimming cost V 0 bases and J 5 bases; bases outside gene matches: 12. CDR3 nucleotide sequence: TGTGCCAGCAGCTTAGCGCAATCTGGACAGGCGTTGTATGGCTACACCTTC. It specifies CASSLAQSGQALYGYTF.

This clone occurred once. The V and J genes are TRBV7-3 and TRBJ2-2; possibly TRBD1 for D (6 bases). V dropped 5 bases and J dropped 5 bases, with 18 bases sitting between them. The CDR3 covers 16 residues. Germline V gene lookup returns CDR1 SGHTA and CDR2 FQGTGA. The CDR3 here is CASSPESGAMTGELFF. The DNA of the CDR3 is TGTGCCAGCAGCCCAGAGTCAGGGGCTATGACCGGGGAGCTGTTTTTT.

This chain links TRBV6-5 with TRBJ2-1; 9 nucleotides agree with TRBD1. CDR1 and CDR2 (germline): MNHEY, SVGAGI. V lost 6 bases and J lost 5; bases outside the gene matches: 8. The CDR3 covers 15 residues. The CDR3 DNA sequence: TGTGCCAGCAGGGGGGGGACAGGGTCAAACAATGAGCAGTTCTTC. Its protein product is CASRGGTGSNNEQFF.

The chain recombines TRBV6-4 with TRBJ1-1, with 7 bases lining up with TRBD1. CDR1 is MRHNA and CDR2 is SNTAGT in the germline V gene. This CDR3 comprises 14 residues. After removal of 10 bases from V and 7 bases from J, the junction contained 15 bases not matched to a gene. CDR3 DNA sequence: TGTGCCAACCAGGGGGTTCGAGGGCCTAGTGAAGCTTTCTTT. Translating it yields CANQGVRGPSEAFF.

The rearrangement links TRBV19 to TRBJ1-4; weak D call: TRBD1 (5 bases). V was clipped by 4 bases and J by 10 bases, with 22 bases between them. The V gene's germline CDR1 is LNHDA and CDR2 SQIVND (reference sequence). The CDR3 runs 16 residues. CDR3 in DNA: TGTGCCAGTAGTAGCGCGGGGGAGCCCGGTCCCGGAAAACTGTTTTTT. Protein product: CASSSAGEPGPGKLFF.

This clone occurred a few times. The CDR3 DNA is TGTGCCAGTAGTATACCACGACAAAACTATGGCTACACCTTC. This gives the protein CASSIPRQNYGYTF. V and J are TRBV19 and TRBJ1-2, with D unclear. CDR3 length: 14 amino acids. Germline V gene sequence: CDR1 LNHDA, CDR2 SQIVND (reference sequence). Trimming took 2 bases from V and 2 from J, leaving 9 bases between them.

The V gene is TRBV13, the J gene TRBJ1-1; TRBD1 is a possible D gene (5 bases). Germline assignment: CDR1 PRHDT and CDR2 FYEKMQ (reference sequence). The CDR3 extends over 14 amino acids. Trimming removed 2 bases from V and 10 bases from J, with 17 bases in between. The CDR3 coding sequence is TGTGCCAGCAGCTTATGGGGAGGCAGGGTGGGAGCTTTCTTT. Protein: CASSLWGGRVGAFF.

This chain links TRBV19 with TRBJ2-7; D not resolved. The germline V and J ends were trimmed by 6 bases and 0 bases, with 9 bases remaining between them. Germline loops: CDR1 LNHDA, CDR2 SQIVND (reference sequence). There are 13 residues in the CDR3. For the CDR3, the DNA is TGTGCCAGTAGCCCTCCAGGCTCCTACGAGCAGTACTTC. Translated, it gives CASSPPGSYEQYF.

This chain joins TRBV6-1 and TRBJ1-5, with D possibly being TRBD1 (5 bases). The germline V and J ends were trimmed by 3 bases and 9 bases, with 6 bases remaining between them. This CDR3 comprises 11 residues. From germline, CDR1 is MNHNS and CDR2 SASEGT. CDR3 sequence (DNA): TGTGCCAGCAGTGAGGGGGGGCCCCAGCATTTT. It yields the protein CASSEGGPQHF.

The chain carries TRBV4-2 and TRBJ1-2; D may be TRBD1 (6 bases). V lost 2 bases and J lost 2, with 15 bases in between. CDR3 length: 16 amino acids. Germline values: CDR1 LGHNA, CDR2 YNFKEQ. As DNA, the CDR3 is TGTGCCAGCAGCCAAACGAGGGACATAAGGAACTATGGCTACACCTTC. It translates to CASSQTRDIRNYGYTF.

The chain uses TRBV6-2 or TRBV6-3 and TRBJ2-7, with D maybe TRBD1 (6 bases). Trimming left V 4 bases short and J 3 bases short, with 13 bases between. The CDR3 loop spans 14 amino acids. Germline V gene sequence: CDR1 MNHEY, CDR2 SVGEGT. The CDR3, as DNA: TGTGCCAGCAGTTCCACAGGGACCTACTACGAGCAGTACTTC. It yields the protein CASSSTGTYYEQYF.

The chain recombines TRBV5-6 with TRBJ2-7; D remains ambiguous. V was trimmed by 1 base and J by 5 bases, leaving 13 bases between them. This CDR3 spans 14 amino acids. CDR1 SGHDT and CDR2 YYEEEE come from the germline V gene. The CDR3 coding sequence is TGTGCCAGCAGCTTGTCTAGGCCAACGAACGAGCAGTACTTC. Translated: CASSLSRPTNEQYF.